This T cell receptor (beta chain) emerged from a study of blood T cell repertoires in COVID-19. Study-level information: From the United States, Italy and Spain came samples of acute and convalescent COVID-19. The cDNA or gDNA used as material had been derived from T cells, B-cell-depleted T cells, or PBMCs.

CDR1 is GTSNPN, CDR2 SVGIG, per germline (reference sequence). V shed 0 bases and J 5 bases; nucleotides not matched to a gene: 8. This CDR3 is built from 16 residues. In the original processing: Amplifying reference gene primers gave estimates of nucleated cell counts. Generated by immunoSEQ multiplex PCR, the TCRdb table keeps only in-frame clones and is missing some. The V and J calls and the clone size are those of that table, but D and trimming were determined from the DNA. The table lists over 30,000 clones, roughly 90% of them singletons, with approximately 11% in the top ten. Sequencing was performed on peripheral blood. The TCR comes from a human donor in a cohort sampled during active COVID-19. The chain employs TRBV30 and TRBJ1-5, with 9 bases that match TRBD1. The CDR3 loop is CAWSVRRGDRDQPQHF. CDR3 coding DNA: TGTGCCTGGAGTGTACGTCGTGGGGACAGGGATCAGCCCCAGCATTTT.